What follows are 29 T cell receptor beta chains derived from one specimen sequenced in a study of blood T cell repertoires in COVID-19. Clones were sequenced by immunoSEQ multiplex PCR, and TCRdb holds only the in-frame ones, with some missing. This sample has tens of thousands of clones, with approximately 78% found just once. The sequenced sample consisted of peripheral blood. The origin of the receptors is a man aged 50 or older with active or convalescent COVID-19.

The CDR3 nucleotides read TGCGCCAGCAGTCTTGGTCCTGGCGGAAACACCATATATTTT. Translating gives CASSLGPGGNTIYF. The chain links TRBV5-1 to TRBJ1-3, with unresolved D. Looked up from germline, CDR1 is SGHRS and CDR2 is YFSETQ. This CDR3 is 14 amino acids long. Trimming stripped 5 bases from V and 4 bases from J, with 13 bases between. The full variable domain, rest sourced from reference TRBV5-1 and TRBJ1-3, is KAGVTQTPRYLIKTRGQQVTLSCSPISGHRSVSWYQQTPGQGLQFLFEYFSETQRNKGNFPGRFSGRQFSNSRSEMNVSTLELGDSALYLCASSLGPGGNTIYFGEGSWLTVV.

The chain carries TRBV6-5 and TRBJ2-5; 8 bases agree with TRBD1. The germline V gene has CDR1 MNHEY and CDR2 SVGAGI. With V trimmed by 6 bases and J by 6 bases, 9 bases remained unmatched. The length of the CDR3 is 14 residues. The CDR3 nucleotides read TGTGCCAGCAGATCTGGACAGGGTAGGAAGACCCAGTACTTC. This encodes CASRSGQGRKTQYF.

This clone was seen only once. The rearrangement joins TRBV7-9 to TRBJ1-5; no clear D. V lost 4 bases, J lost 0 bases, and 13 bases lay in between. The CDR3 is made up of 16 amino acids. CDR1 and CDR2 (germline): SEHNR, FQNEAQ (reference sequence). The DNA of the CDR3 is TGTGCCAGCAGCTACCAGACCGGGTATAGCAATCAGCCCCAGCATTTT. Protein: CASSYQTGYSNQPQHF.

The genes are TRBV2 and TRBJ2-7; tentative D call: TRBD1 (5 bases). In germline, CDR1 is SNHLY, CDR2 FYNNEI. The V end lost 6 bases, the J end lost 2 bases, and 8 bases lay between the germline ends. The CDR3 has 12 amino acids. The CDR3 coding sequence is TGTGCCAGCAGAGGACACCCCTACGAGCAGTACTTC. The encoded protein is CASRGHPYEQYF.

V usage is TRBV19 and J usage is TRBJ1-2; D might be TRBD1 (5 bases). The CDR3 length is 13 residues. The V and J ends lost 3 bases and 8 bases respectively, with 13 bases between them. Germline V CDR1 and CDR2: LNHDA, SQIVND (reference sequence). CDR3 coding DNA: TGTGCCAGTAGTATGACTGGGGCCTACGGCTACACCTTC. Protein: CASSMTGAYGYTF.

The rearrangement links TRBV15 to TRBJ1-4, with D possibly TRBD1 on 5 matching bases. CDR3 size: 16 residues. Germline V gene lookup returns CDR1 LNHNV and CDR2 YYDKDF (reference sequence). Deletions cut 3 bases from V and 5 bases from J, with 16 bases between. The CDR3 sequence: CATSSILQALNEKLFF. CDR3 nucleotide sequence: TGTGCCACCAGCAGCATTCTACAGGCCCTCAATGAAAAACTGTTTTTT.

The CDR3 loop is CASSLQGQRDEKLFF. The CDR3 DNA is TGTGCCAGCAGCTTACAGGGGCAACGGGATGAAAAACTGTTTTTT. This chain links TRBV7-2 with TRBJ1-4; possible D gene TRBD1, 6 bases. CDR1 and CDR2 (germline): SGHTA, FQGNSA. V lost 2 bases to trimming and J lost 6 bases, with 13 bases between them. This CDR3 spans 15 amino acids.

The table lists this clone with a few counts. The rearrangement joins TRBV29-1 to TRBJ2-5; TRBD1 is a possible D gene (5 bases). CDR1 SQVTM and CDR2 ANQGSEA come from the germline V gene. The ends were cut back, 5 bases at V and 1 base at J, with 14 bases in the middle. The CDR3 length is 14 residues. This CDR3 reads CSVLQWTFQETQYF. The DNA of the CDR3 is TGCAGCGTTCTTCAATGGACATTCCAAGAGACCCAGTACTTC.

V gene TRBV14 combines with J gene TRBJ2-1; 7 nucleotides match TRBD2. Trimming took 2 bases from V and 8 from J; bases not matched to a gene: 3. The CDR3 contains 13 residues. Germline values: CDR1 SGHDN, CDR2 FVKESK. The CDR3 loop reads CASSQRGVHEQFF. The CDR3 bases are TGTGCCAGCAGCCAACGGGGGGTCCATGAGCAGTTCTTC.

The chain couples TRBV19 to TRBJ1-5, with 7 positions matching TRBD1. This CDR3 region has 15 residues. V shed 7 bases, J shed 4 bases, and the junction held 10 bases outside the gene matches. The germline V gene encodes CDR1 LNHDA and CDR2 SQIVND (reference sequence). The CDR3 sequence is CASTRETGTNQPQHF. As DNA, the CDR3 is TGTGCCAGTACCCGGGAGACAGGGACTAATCAGCCCCAGCATTTT.

This clone was recorded only once. The genes are TRBV5-1 and TRBJ1-1, with 8 bases that match TRBD1. With 0 bases clipped from V and 5 bases from J, the junction kept 12 bases outside the gene matches. The CDR3 covers 17 residues. Germline V lookup: CDR1 SGHRS, CDR2 YFSETQ. The CDR3 coding sequence is TGCGCCAGCAGCTTGGATTTCGGTAGTACAGGGGGGACTGAAGCTTTCTTT. Translation: CASSLDFGSTGGTEAFF.

The chain recombines TRBV30 with TRBJ2-7; D is uncertain. V lost 4 bases, J lost 9 bases, and 19 bases lay in between. There are 13 residues in the CDR3. The germline V gene encodes CDR1 GTSNPN and CDR2 SVGIG (reference sequence). CDR3 in DNA: TGTGCCTGGAATAAATCCCCAACCCGAGGGCAGTACTTC. Translation gives CAWNKSPTRGQYF.

The rearrangement links TRBV7-2 to TRBJ2-7; D uncertain. Germline V gene sequence: CDR1 SGHTA, CDR2 FQGNSA. The CDR3 sequence is 13 residues long. The germline V and J ends were trimmed by 6 bases and 3 bases, with 12 bases remaining between them. The CDR3 region is CASSQLRSYEQYF. The CDR3 DNA reads TGTGCCAGCAGTCAACTAAGGAGCTACGAGCAGTACTTC.

The V and J genes are TRBV3-1 (or the pseudogene TRBV3-2) and TRBJ2-3; 10 nucleotides match TRBD2. Germline lookup yields CDR1 LGHDT and CDR2 YNNKEL (reference sequence). Unmatched junction bases numbered 7, after V lost 1 base and J lost 3 bases. The CDR3 spans 17 residues. Here the CDR3 reads CASSQGLSGGDTDTQYF. The DNA of the CDR3 is TGTGCCAGCAGCCAAGGGCTAAGCGGGGGGGATACAGATACGCAGTATTTT.

The rearrangement uses TRBV19 and TRBJ1-2; tentative D call: TRBD1 (5 bases). The V and J ends lost 3 bases and 10 bases respectively, with 18 bases between them. The CDR3 sequence is 14 residues long. CDR1 and CDR2 (germline): LNHDA, SQIVND (reference sequence). The CDR3 sequence is CASSIIGGIMAYTF. In DNA form, the CDR3 reads TGTGCCAGTAGTATTATCGGGGGTATCATGGCCTACACCTTC.

The chain recombines TRBV28 with TRBJ1-5, with 8 bases fitting TRBD1. V lost 6 bases, J lost 0 bases, and 1 base stayed unmatched. The germline V gene encodes CDR1 MDHEN and CDR2 SYDVKM. This CDR3 has 14 residues. In DNA form, the CDR3 reads TGTGCCAGCAGGGACAGGGTTAGCAATCAGCCCCAGCATTTT. It specifies CASRDRVSNQPQHF.

The chain joins TRBV7-2 to TRBJ2-7; the D gene is possibly TRBD2 (7 bases). Germline values: CDR1 SGHTA, CDR2 FQGNSA. This CDR3 spans 14 amino acids. Trimming took 1 base from V and 7 from J, leaving 14 bases between them. Here the CDR3 reads CASSLGGGLKEQYV. For the CDR3, the DNA is TGTGCCAGCAGCTTAGGGGGGGGCCTGAAAGAGCAGTACGTC.

The rearrangement joins TRBV5-4 to TRBJ2-5; 8 bases are a match to TRBD1. V trimming: 0 bases; J trimming: 2 bases; junction bases outside the gene matches: 6. This CDR3 comprises 16 residues. The germline V gene has CDR1 SGHNT and CDR2 YYREEE (reference sequence). As DNA, the CDR3 is TGTGCCAGCAGCTTGGGACAGGGGATTGGGCAAGAGACCCAGTACTTC. Translating it yields CASSLGQGIGQETQYF. The whole variable domain, filled in from reference TRBV5-4 and TRBJ2-5, reads ETGVTQSPTHLIKTRGQQVTLRCSSQSGHNTVSWYQQALGQGPQFIFQYYREEENGRGNFPPRFSGLQFPNYSSELNVNALELDDSALYLCASSLGQGIGQETQYFGPGTRLLVL.

The CDR3 spells CASSVVGGDTDTQYF. CDR3 bases: TGTGCCAGCAGCGTAGTTGGGGGGGACACAGATACGCAGTATTTT. The chain is built from TRBV9 and TRBJ2-3, with 7 bases fitting TRBD2. Trimming removed 0 bases from V and 2 bases from J; junction bases left unmatched: 3. The CDR3 has 15 amino acids. CDR1 and CDR2 (germline): SGDLS, YYNGEE.

This sequence joins TRBV19 and TRBJ1-3; D is unresolved. CDR3 length equals 14 residues. The germline V gene encodes CDR1 LNHDA and CDR2 SQIVND (reference sequence). V gave up 7 bases and J gave up 0 bases, with 10 bases separating them. In nucleotides, the CDR3 is TGTGCCAGTAAAAATCCGAGCTCTGGAAACACCATATATTTT. This translates into CASKNPSSGNTIYF.

V and J are TRBV14 and TRBJ2-1; 7 positions match TRBD2. The CDR3 is 15 amino acids. Germline-derived CDR1 and CDR2 are SGHDN and FVKESK. The ends lost 5 bases at V and 5 bases at J; junction bases unmatched: 9. The CDR3 coding sequence is TGTGCCAGCAGCTCAATACGCGGGGGACACAATGAGCAGTTCTTC. Its translation is CASSSIRGGHNEQFF.

The chain carries TRBV10-3 and TRBJ2-2; a possible D gene is TRBD1 (5 bases). Deletions cut 2 bases from V and 6 bases from J, with 13 bases between. The CDR3 is 15 residues long. Germline CDR1 ENHRY, CDR2 SYGVKD. In nucleotides, the CDR3 is TGTGCCATCAGTGAGGGGCAGGGCAAATCCGGGGAGCTGTTTTTT. This sequence encodes CAISEGQGKSGELFF.

This clone was seen more than once but under ten times. The chain links TRBV6-2 or TRBV6-3 to TRBJ2-5; TRBD2 matches 14 bases. Trimming at V came to 6 bases and at J to 5 bases, leaving 8 bases not matched to a gene. The CDR3 runs 16 residues. CDR1 and CDR2 from the germline V gene are MNHEY and SVGEGT. The CDR3, as DNA: TGTGCCAGCAGCTCCAATAGACTAGCGGGGGGGGAGACCCAGTACTTC. Translation: CASSSNRLAGGETQYF.

J is TRBJ2-1 and V is TRBV20-1, with 8 nucleotides matching TRBD2. Germline CDR1 reads DFQATT; CDR2 reads SNEGSKA (reference sequence). V lost 3 bases to trimming and J lost 4 bases; unmatched junction nucleotides: 5. The CDR3 sequence is 14 residues long. CDR3 protein: CSASRAGVYNEQFF. The CDR3 DNA sequence: TGCAGTGCTAGTAGAGCGGGGGTTTACAATGAGCAGTTCTTC.

This chain joins TRBV30 and TRBJ2-6, with D possibly matching TRBD2 (6 bases). V was trimmed by 1 base and J by 2 bases, leaving 12 bases between them. CDR3 length equals 16 residues. The germline V gene has CDR1 GTSNPN and CDR2 SVGIG (reference sequence). The CDR3 here is CAWSGQGGTGANVLTF. The CDR3 DNA reads as TGTGCCTGGAGTGGCCAGGGAGGAACTGGGGCCAACGTCCTGACTTTC.

This sequence joins TRBV11-2 and TRBJ2-1; 9 bases map to TRBD2. Germline lookup yields CDR1 SGHAT and CDR2 FQNNGV. The CDR3 is 17 residues long. V lost 1 base, J lost 0 bases, and 4 bases stayed unmatched. The CDR3 nucleotides are TGTGCCAGCAGCTTAGCGGCGGGGGGGAGCTCCTACAATGAGCAGTTCTTC. Amino acid sequence: CASSLAAGGSSYNEQFF.

This clone was detected once. The rearrangement uses TRBV6-1 and TRBJ1-5; D is uncertain. Deletions cut 0 bases from V and 5 bases from J, with 17 bases between. The CDR3 contains 17 residues. The V gene's germline CDR1 is MNHNS and CDR2 SASEGT. CDR3 sequence reads: CASSEALRGTGDQPQHF. The CDR3 DNA sequence: TGTGCCAGCAGTGAAGCGCTTCGGGGAACCGGGGATCAGCCCCAGCATTTT.

This clone was seen at least ten times. CDR3 residues: CASSLYNEQFF. The CDR3 DNA reads TGTGCCAGCAGCCTATACAATGAGCAGTTCTTC. The chain has TRBV5-5 and TRBJ2-1; no clear D gene. Trimming left V 4 bases short and J 4 bases short, with 3 bases between. The CDR3 runs 11 residues. The germline V gene encodes CDR1 SGHKS and CDR2 YYEKEE (reference sequence). Based on the CDR3 plus reference TRBV5-5 and TRBJ2-1, the full variable domain is DAGVTQSPTHLIKTRGQQVTLRCSPISGHKSVSWYQQVLGQGPQFIFQYYEKEERGRGNFPDRFSARQFPNYSSELNVNALLLGDSALYLCASSLYNEQFFGPGTRLTVL.

This clone was seen more than once but under ten times. This CDR3 is CAISGASRGFTYEQYF. In nucleotides, the CDR3 is TGTGCCATCAGTGGCGCCTCCCGGGGGTTTACCTACGAGCAGTACTTC. The chain employs TRBV10-3 and TRBJ2-7, with a tentative D call TRBD2 (6 bases). The CDR3 loop spans 16 amino acids. Trimming removed 4 bases at V and 2 bases at J, with 18 bases between. Germline V gene lookup returns CDR1 ENHRY and CDR2 SYGVKD.